The rows below give T cell receptor beta chains drawn from one sample of a study of cytomegalovirus exposure and HLA in healthy donors. Sequenced by immunoSEQ multiplex PCR; TCRdb stores in-frame clones only, minus some. The repertoire has over 150,000 clones, over 75% of them found once; the top ten carry under 3%. Sequenced sample: PBMCs. Every receptor here comes from a male donor in good health and CMV-seronegative. The CDR3 runs from the conserved cysteine through the conserved F or W. The order of the fields is J gene, clone size, V gene, D gene, CDR3 protein, CDR3 DNA. The D gene is left open where the match is weak. Size values are once, few and many counts, or a class for expanded clones, and some rows have none.

>TRBJ1-5|-|TRBV2|TRBD1
CASSGQGRRNQPQHF
TGTGCCAGCAGTGGACAGGGGCGGCGCAATCAGCCCCAGCATTTT
>TRBJ1-1|-|TRBV5-1|-
CASSLRGGGTEAFF
TGCGCCAGCAGCTTGCGGGGAGGTGGGACTGAAGCTTTCTTT
>TRBJ2-1|-|TRBV19|TRBD2
CASSTKLAGTYNEQFF
TGTGCCAGTAGTACTAAACTAGCGGGGACCTACAATGAGCAGTTCTTC
>TRBJ1-3|-|TRBV11-2|-
CASSPRTGSGNTIYF
TGTGCCAGCAGCCCCCGAACAGGCAGTGGAAACACCATATATTTT
>TRBJ2-5|-|TRBV7-9|TRBD2
CASSSTSGGPQETQYF
TGTGCCAGCAGCTCAACTAGCGGGGGGCCTCAAGAGACCCAGTACTTC
>TRBJ2-5|few|TRBV7-2|TRBD1
CASRPPGQGETQYF
TGTGCCAGCAGGCCACCCGGACAGGGAGAGACCCAGTACTTC
>TRBJ2-7|-|TRBV6-5|-
CASSLTRSGSYEQYF
TGTGCCAGCAGCCTGACACGTTCCGGCTCCTACGAGCAGTACTTC
>TRBJ2-3|-|TRBV10-3|TRBD2
CAISGEGLAGDTQYF
TGTGCCATCAGTGGGGAGGGACTAGCGGGAGATACGCAGTATTTT
>TRBJ1-2|-|TRBV5-1|TRBD1
CASSSTGTGGGYTF
TGCGCCAGCAGCTCCACCGGGACAGGAGGTGGCTACACCTTC
>TRBJ1-5|-|TRBV19|-
CASSIGGYSNQPQHF
TGTGCCAGTAGTATCGGGGGTTATAGCAATCAGCCCCAGCATTTT
>TRBJ2-3|-|TRBV4-2|TRBD2
CASSQVGAGGPDTQYF
TGTGCCAGCAGCCAAGTGGGAGCGGGGGGTCCAGATACGCAGTATTTT
>TRBJ2-7|-|TRBV19|TRBD2
CATGGGHSSYEQYF
TGTGCCACGGGGGGGGGACACAGCTCCTACGAGCAGTACTTC
>TRBJ2-5|-|TRBV6-5|TRBD2
CASTPGLASETQYF
TGTGCCAGCACCCCCGGACTAGCCTCAGAGACCCAGTACTTC
>TRBJ1-2|-|TRBV5-4|-
CASSLGTAENYGYTF
TGTGCCAGCAGCTTGGGGACAGCGGAGAACTATGGCTACACCTTC
>TRBJ1-2|-|TRBV29-1|-
CSARSSGVFVNYGYTF
TGCAGCGCCCGGTCTTCAGGGGTTTTCGTTAACTATGGCTACACCTTC
>TRBJ1-1|few|TRBV5-1|TRBD1
CASSLEGSQGTEAFF
TGCGCCAGCAGCTTGGAGGGGTCACAGGGGACTGAAGCTTTCTTT
>TRBJ2-5|few|TRBV5-5|TRBD1
CASSLGWTGETQYF
TGTGCCAGCAGCTTGGGATGGACAGGCGAGACCCAGTACTTC
>TRBJ1-1|once|TRBV6-5|-
CASSYRRESTEAFF
TGTGCCAGCAGTTATCGGCGGGAGAGCACTGAAGCTTTCTTT
>TRBJ2-1|-|TRBV9|TRBD2
CASSVAPLAGYSGNEQFF
TGTGCCAGCAGCGTAGCCCCGCTAGCGGGTTATTCGGGCAATGAGCAGTTCTTC
>TRBJ1-4|-|TRBV5-1|TRBD1
CASARDRVENEKLFF
TGCGCCAGCGCGCGAGACAGGGTGGAGAATGAAAAACTGTTTTTT
>TRBJ2-1|-|TRBV4-1|TRBD2
CASTRGRGLGNEQFF
TGCGCCAGCACCCGCGGGAGGGGGCTAGGGAATGAGCAGTTCTTC
>TRBJ2-4|-|TRBV7-6|-
CASSSGGIQYF
TGTGCCAGCAGCTCGGGTGGCATTCAGTACTTC
>TRBJ2-6|-|TRBV2|-
CASERSTGANVLTF
TGTGCCAGCGAGAGGTCCACTGGGGCCAACGTCCTGACTTTC
>TRBJ2-2|-|TRBV5-1|-
CASSLANRTLNTGELFF
TGCGCCAGCAGCTTGGCCAATAGGACACTAAACACCGGGGAGCTGTTTTTT
>TRBJ2-1|-|TRBV15|-
CATSRVDDSYNEQFF
TGTGCCACCAGCAGAGTAGATGACTCCTACAATGAGCAGTTCTTC
>TRBJ1-6|-|TRBV2|-
CASSVEQGYWNSPLHF
TGTGCCAGCAGTGTAGAACAGGGTTATTGGAATTCACCCCTCCACTTT
>TRBJ2-5|few|TRBV25-1|TRBD2
CASSEMGTSLETQYF
TGTGCCAGCAGTGAAATGGGGACTAGCTTGGAGACCCAGTACTTC
>TRBJ1-2|-|TRBV10-1|TRBD1
CASSGQGYNYGYTF
TGCGCCAGCAGCGGACAGGGGTATAACTATGGCTACACCTTC
>TRBJ1-3|-|TRBV6-1|-
CASSEPGGNTIYF
TGTGCCAGCAGTGAACCGGGAGGAAACACCATATATTTT
>TRBJ1-2|-|TRBV6-5|-
CASSWSPRGYGYTF
TGTGCCAGCAGTTGGTCCCCCAGGGGCTATGGCTACACCTTC
>TRBJ1-4|-|TRBV2|TRBD1
CASRPGQGNEKLFF
TGTGCCAGCAGGCCGGGACAGGGGAATGAAAAACTGTTTTTT
>TRBJ2-7|few|TRBV9|TRBD2
CASSLAGGPSYEQYF
TGTGCCAGCAGCCTAGCGGGGGGGCCGTCCTACGAGCAGTACTTC
>TRBJ1-2|-|TRBV6-1|-
CASSNYRAGGYTF
TGTGCCAGCAGCAATTACAGGGCTGGGGGCTACACCTTC
>TRBJ2-1|few|TRBV5-1|TRBD2
CASRPGGSSYNEQFF
TGCGCCAGCAGACCGGGGGGGAGCTCCTACAATGAGCAGTTCTTC
>TRBJ1-5|-|TRBV7-8|-
CASSLFYSNQPQHF
TGTGCCAGCAGCCTATTTTATAGCAATCAGCCCCAGCATTTT
>TRBJ1-4|-|TRBV2|-
CASREIQTNEKLFF
TGTGCCAGCAGGGAAATCCAAACTAATGAAAAACTGTTTTTT
>TRBJ2-4|-|TRBV12-5|-
CASTPPRTDLLAKNIQYF
TGTGCTAGTACCCCCCCGCGGACAGACCTTCTAGCCAAAAACATTCAGTACTTC
>TRBJ2-5|-|TRBV4-1|-
CASSQEAVGQQYF
TGCGCCAGCAGCCAAGAGGCGGTAGGTCAGCAGTACTTC
>TRBJ2-7|few|TRBV5-1|TRBD2
CASSLSSTSGRSSYEQYF
TGCGCCAGCAGCTTGTCGTCGACTAGCGGGAGGAGCTCCTACGAGCAGTACTTC
>TRBJ1-4|-|TRBV25-1|TRBD1
CASSETRGRSPTEKLFF
TGTGCCAGCAGTGAAACCAGGGGGCGCTCCCCCACTGAAAAACTGTTTTTT
>TRBJ1-1|-|TRBV9|-
CASSVQVNTEAFF
TGTGCCAGCAGCGTACAGGTGAACACTGAAGCTTTCTTT
>TRBJ2-7|-|TRBV10-1|-
CASSLGGRTYEQYF
TGCGCCAGCAGCTTAGGGGGTCGGACCTACGAGCAGTACTTC
>TRBJ2-7|once|TRBV27|-
CASSFVGRVGYEQYF
TGTGCCAGCAGTTTTGTGGGCAGGGTGGGTTACGAGCAGTACTTC
>TRBJ2-2|-|TRBV2|-
CASRATGNGELFF
TGTGCCAGCAGAGCGACCGGTAACGGGGAGCTGTTTTTT